This TCR beta chain was obtained from a study of blood T cells in healthy people across ages (dated by TCRdb to between 2014 and 2017). With respect to the entire study: In model experiments, template switching captured roughly one uniquely barcoded TCR beta cDNA molecule for every two T cells. The study measured age-related changes in TCR beta repertoire diversity using deep sequencing normalized with unique cDNA molecular identifiers. Using the same blood draw, the study looked at two additional independent replicas of 1 million unique cDNA reads for two donors, one aged 18 to 30 and the other aged 80 or older. Four age groups were formed from the donors: young (average approximately 15 years), middle-aged (roughly 38), aged (62) and long-lived (about 80). To avoid experimental bias, donors of different ages were spread randomly across the sequencing lanes.

Systemically healthy Caucasian individuals from Russia, around 39 in total and aged about 6 to 100 years, were included as donors. Approximately 9.3 milliliters of peripheral blood were drawn from each donor into EDTA-treated Vacutainer tubes. Ficoll-Paque density-gradient centrifugation was used to isolate PBMCs, with at least 6.5 million per sample. Total RNA, at least 6 micrograms per sample, was extracted from PBMCs with Trizol reagent. The percentages of naive CD45RAhigh/CD27high T cells were determined by flow cytometry on a PBMC aliquot from every donor. The paper's findings and limits, for the study overall: Since profiling was done on bulk unsorted PBMCs, naive and antigen-experienced compartments could not be conclusively compared. Compared with the aged group, the long-lived group had more naive CD4+ T cells, fewer expanded clones and increased TCR diversity, a pattern suggesting age selection. Donor CMV infection status was unknown, potentially confounding age-related changes in expanded clonotypes. Estimates of total diversity based on one million sequenced T cells were considered lower bounds and underestimates. Observed TCR beta diversity per million T cells fell roughly linearly with age, and a significant reduction was already apparent by age roughly 41. The percentage of naive T cells measured by flow cytometry correlated strongly with observed TCR beta diversity.

In this sample, this clonotype turned up many times. The specificity of this receptor is unknown. An end of the junction differs from the germline gene, which may be a read error. Receptors were amplified or captured by 5' RACE. The run used an Illumina HiSeq 2500. The second PCR ran for about 7 to 11 cycles and used a J-beta primer mix along with a sample-barcoded 5' primer. A unique molecular identifier was introduced onto each TCR beta cDNA molecule by a template-switch 5' adaptor carrying 12 random nucleotides. Each sample yielded at least 2.5 million CDR3-containing paired-end reads. First-strand cDNA synthesis was performed from all RNA using the Mint cDNA synthesis kit, with priming by a TRBC-specific oligonucleotide. Following uracil-DNA glycosylase treatment, all cDNA underwent a first 18-cycle PCR with the universal primers M1SS and BC2_uni_R. The authors' analysis ran thus. For normalization, 1 million high-quality reads were randomly selected from each sample, with every read carrying a distinct molecular identifier. Reads with shared molecular identifiers were discarded instead of being binned into consensus sequences. MiTCR, set to a Q25 quality threshold and the strictest error-elimination algorithm, was used for CDR3 identification, clonotype clustering and error correction. Lower-bound total TCR beta diversity was estimated with a nonparametric unseen species model using Euler transformation. TCRdb itself trimmed the public reads at Q25 with fastp, ran MiXCR and retained productive beta chains. Every distinct CDR3 protein forms one entry, paired with its most common genes and DNA. TCRdb, not the authors, supplied the V and J calls. The sample profile shows some 1.7 million distinct CDR3 sequences; over 25% of them were found once. Jointly, the top ten make up less than 9.5% of the sample.

Based on the germline V gene, the CDR1 and CDR2 sequences are SGHRS and YFSETQ. From the cysteine up to the phenylalanine, the CDR3 has a length of 15 residues. Only CDR3 DNA is held: 45 bases, read in frame from base 1. The receptor comes from a woman aged 30 to 39 in good health. Recombination joined TRBV5-1 with TRBJ2-5, with 7 middle bases fitting TRBD1. Material: blood. The DNA is TGTGCCAGCAGCTTAGTAGGGGGCGTGGGGGAGACCCAGTACTTC. This encodes CASSLVGGVGETQYF.